This entry is about one TCR beta chain. J gave up 1 base and V 3 bases, and 11 bases lay outside the gene matches. This CDR3 comprises 18 residues. Germline CDR1 MNHEY, CDR2 SMNVEV (reference sequence). Primers included in the PCR were 60 Vbeta and 13 Jbeta primers. Assay: immunoSEQ multiplex PCR; the TCRdb copy retains only in-frame clones and omits some. Among 200,000 to 250,000 clones listed, 65% to 75% were seen once. This record belongs to a study of cytomegalovirus exposure and HLA in healthy donors. The receptor's source is a woman aged 25 to 39 in good health and CMV-seronegative. This chain connects TRBV27 to TRBJ2-2; 7 bases are shared with TRBD1. Source material: PBMCs. The CDR3 here is CASSFLTLQGKNTGELFF. The CDR3, as DNA: TGTGCCAGCAGTTTCTTAACATTACAGGGGAAGAACACCGGGGAGCTGTTTTTT.